The 24 T cell receptor beta chains reported below all come from one sample, sequenced in a study of spatial heterogeneity in lung cancer. MiXCR, applied by TCRdb to the 5' RACE reads, yields one record per CDR3 protein. Of 7,500 to 10,000 distinct CDR3 sequences listed, around 5% are singletons. What these receptors recognize is not known. Time point indicated: sample taken at primary tumor resection. Overall study findings and caveats: Intratumoral expanded alpha and beta TCR counts were found to track tumor mutation counts.

Here the sequenced sample was lung tumor tissue, taken at surgery. Every receptor here comes from a female donor with early-stage non-small cell lung cancer.

This clonotype was seen at least ten times. V usage is TRBV30 and J usage is TRBJ2-7, with 7 bases fitting TRBD1. The CDR3 runs to 14 residues. Germline V gives CDR1 GTSNPN, CDR2 SVGIG (reference sequence). With 3 bases clipped from V and 0 bases from J, the junction kept 5 bases outside the gene matches. CDR3 nucleotides: TGTGCCTGGAGGTGGGGACAGAGCTCCTACGAGCAGTACTTC. Translated, it gives CAWRWGQSSYEQYF. Full variable domain (missing parts from reference TRBV30 and TRBJ2-7): SQTIHQWPATLVQPVGSPLSLECTVEGTSNPNLYWYRQAAGRGLQLLFYSVGIGQISSEVPQNLSASRPQDRQFILSSKKLLLSDSGFYLCAWRWGQSSYEQYFGPGTRLTVT.

This clonotype is classed as medium-sized (0.01 to 0.1%). The gene calls are TRBV4-2 and TRBJ1-1; possibly TRBD1 for D (5 bases). This CDR3 has 15 amino acids. V was trimmed by 8 bases and J by 7 bases, leaving 23 bases between them. CDR1 LGHNA and CDR2 YNFKEQ come from the germline V gene. The CDR3, as DNA: TGTGCCAGCGGCTCTGGGACCCTCAAGACTTTTGAAGCTTTCTTT. Its translation: CASGSGTLKTFEAFF.

At least ten counts were recorded for this clonotype. The rearrangement joins TRBV5-1 to TRBJ2-5; the match to TRBD2 covers 7 bases. The CDR3 has 16 amino acids. Trimming removed 3 bases from V and 0 bases from J; junction bases left unmatched: 8. The germline CDR1 and CDR2 sequences are SGHRS and YFSETQ. The CDR3 sequence: CASSSSGEKYQETQYF. As DNA, the CDR3 is TGCGCCAGCAGCTCTAGCGGAGAGAAGTACCAAGAGACCCAGTACTTC.

This clonotype has at least ten counts. This rearrangement joins TRBV5-1 to TRBJ2-1, with 14 bases identical to TRBD2. V shed 3 bases, J shed 9 bases, and the junction held 11 bases outside the gene matches. The V gene's germline CDR1 is SGHRS and CDR2 YFSETQ. The CDR3 has 17 amino acids. The CDR3 DNA reads TGCGCCAGCAGCTACGGACTAGCGGGAGGTCCCGGCGGTGAGCAGTTCTTC. Protein: CASSYGLAGGPGGEQFF.

Ten or more counts support this clonotype. The chain couples TRBV29-1 to TRBJ1-1; no clear D. Per germline, CDR1 SQVTM and CDR2 ANQGSEA. The germline V and J ends were trimmed by 5 bases and 0 bases, with 19 bases remaining between them. The length of the CDR3 is 16 residues. Written as DNA, the CDR3 is TGCAGCGTTTTCTCTCATCTCACAGACTTGAACACTGAAGCTTTCTTT. Protein sequence: CSVFSHLTDLNTEAFF.

On this clonotype: This may be a read error, as it is one base from a much larger clone. The chain is built from TRBV11-3 and TRBJ2-3, with D perhaps matching TRBD2 (6 bases). Germline-derived CDR1 and CDR2 are SGHNT and YENEEA. The CDR3 spans 14 residues. V lost 4 bases and J 4 bases, leaving 12 bases between the germline ends. The CDR3 sequence: CASSSRTNADTQYF. The CDR3 coding sequence is TGTGCCAGCAGCTCCCGGACTAACGCAGATACGCAGTATTTT.

V and J are TRBV19 and TRBJ2-7; no definite D call. The CDR3 has 17 amino acids. The V gene lost 3 bases and the J gene lost 3 bases, with 21 bases spanning the gap. Per the germline V gene, CDR1 is LNHDA and CDR2 is SQIVND (reference sequence). The CDR3 spells CASSIQAASARVYEQYF. The CDR3 nucleotides read TGTGCCAGTAGTATTCAGGCAGCCTCCGCCCGGGTCTACGAGCAGTACTTC.

This clonotype was seen at least ten times. The chain recombines TRBV7-2 with TRBJ2-1; 11 positions match TRBD2. J lost 7 bases, V lost 1 base, and 9 bases had no gene match. The germline CDR1 and CDR2 sequences are SGHTA and FQGNSA. The CDR3 runs 17 residues. CDR3 nucleotides: TGTGCCAGCAGCTTAGTACCCCCGGGACTAGCGGTTAATGAGCAGTTCTTC. It translates to CASSLVPPGLAVNEQFF.

The table lists this clonotype with many counts. This rearrangement joins TRBV29-1 to TRBJ2-7; 9 bases agree with TRBD1. This CDR3 is 15 amino acids long. Trimming removed 0 bases from V and 4 bases from J; junction bases left unmatched: 7. Germline-derived CDR1 and CDR2 are SQVTM and ANQGSEA. CDR3 sequence: CSVEDRTGGNYEQYF. Here the CDR3 DNA reads TGCAGCGTTGAAGATCGAACAGGGGGCAATTACGAGCAGTACTTC.

This clonotype was picked up many times. The CDR3 bases are TGTGCCAGCAGCGACCTACAGGGGACCTCCGGTACGCAGTATTTT. Translation gives CASSDLQGTSGTQYF. The chain is built from TRBV7-8 and TRBJ2-3; TRBD1 aligns across 7 bases. Germline CDR1 is SGHVS and CDR2 is FQNEAQ. J lost 8 bases, V lost 5 bases, and 13 bases had no gene match. This CDR3 is 15 amino acids long.

This clonotype appeared many times. This chain's CDR3 is CASSLAGSSYNEQFF. The CDR3 bases are TGTGCCAGCAGCTTAGCGGGCAGCTCCTACAATGAGCAGTTCTTC. The chain couples TRBV7-3 to TRBJ2-1; possible D gene TRBD2, 5 bases. This CDR3 is 15 amino acids long. Trimming took off 2 bases at V and 0 bases at J, with 8 bases between the two ends. Germline CDR1 and CDR2: SGHTA and FQGTGA.

This clonotype is judged medium-sized. The chain employs TRBV12-3 or TRBV12-4 and TRBJ2-2, with unresolved D. CDR3 length: 17 residues. With 4 bases removed from V and 4 bases from J, the gap between germline ends came to 19 bases. The CDR3 sequence is CASSSQFPWSITGELFF. DNA of the CDR3: TGTGCCAGCAGTTCACAGTTTCCCTGGAGTATCACCGGGGAGCTGTTTTTT.

At least ten counts were recorded for this clonotype. This chain links TRBV28 with TRBJ2-7, with 7 bases matching TRBD1. CDR1 is MDHEN, CDR2 SYDVKM, per germline. Trimming removed 5 bases from V and 6 bases from J; junction bases left unmatched: 13. The CDR3 contains 15 residues. CDR3 loop: CASSPGQASKREQYF. The CDR3 coding sequence is TGTGCCAGCAGTCCAGGACAGGCTAGTAAGCGCGAGCAGTACTTC.

In its sample, this clonotype is medium-sized (0.01 to 0.1%). The chain has TRBV7-2 and TRBJ1-6, with D maybe TRBD1 (5 bases). This CDR3 spans 15 amino acids. Germline CDR1 reads SGHTA; CDR2 reads FQGNSA. V dropped 1 base and J dropped 10 bases, with 14 bases sitting between them. CDR3 DNA sequence: TGTGCCAGCAGCTTAGAGAACAGGCCGTCCTCACCCCTCCACTTT. It translates to CASSLENRPSSPLHF.

This clonotype came up many times. The chain is built from TRBV19 and TRBJ1-5, with D unclear. V was trimmed by 6 bases and J by 5 bases, leaving 11 bases between them. The CDR3 extends over 13 amino acids. Germline V gives CDR1 LNHDA, CDR2 SQIVND (reference sequence). The CDR3 region has the DNA TGTGCCAGTAGCACCGGGTCTTATCAGCCCCAGCATTTT. Amino acid sequence: CASSTGSYQPQHF.

This clonotype was observed many times. The V and J genes are TRBV27 and TRBJ2-5; D might be TRBD1 (6 bases). Germline CDR1 reads MNHEY; CDR2 reads SMNVEV (reference sequence). Trimming took 6 bases from V and 2 from J, leaving 16 bases between them. The length of the CDR3 is 15 residues. The CDR3 sequence: CASRRRPDRQETQYF. The CDR3 DNA is TGTGCCAGCAGACGACGACCGGACAGACAAGAGACCCAGTACTTC.

This clonotype was recorded at least ten times. This chain uses TRBV6-6 with TRBJ2-2; D gene unclear. The CDR3 extends over 12 amino acids. V lost 4 bases and J 6 bases, leaving 6 bases between the germline ends. The germline gives CDR1 MNHNY, CDR2 SVGAGI (reference sequence). The DNA of the CDR3 is TGTGCCAGCAGTTCCGAGGCCGGGGAGCTGTTTTTT. This translates into CASSSEAGELFF.

By share of the sample, this clonotype is medium-sized (0.01 to 0.1%). The chain employs TRBV28 and TRBJ2-7; TRBD2 might be the D (6 bases). The CDR3 covers 15 residues. Between the trimmed V and J ends, which lost 5 bases and 0 bases, there was a span of 14 bases. CDR1 is MDHEN, CDR2 SYDVKM, per germline. The CDR3 reads CASSPPSELSYEQYF. The CDR3 DNA reads TGTGCCAGCAGTCCCCCTAGCGAACTCTCCTACGAGCAGTACTTC.

This clonotype has ten or more counts. The chain combines TRBV7-9 with TRBJ1-1, with 7 bases aligning to TRBD1. The V segment lost 5 bases and the J segment 2 bases; nucleotides outside the gene matches: 8. Per the germline V gene, CDR1 is SEHNR and CDR2 is FQNEAQ (reference sequence). The CDR3 runs 15 residues. DNA of the CDR3: TGTGCCAGCAGCCCTAGGACAGGTATAAACACTGAAGCTTTCTTT. Translating it yields CASSPRTGINTEAFF.

The rearrangement joins TRBV7-3 to TRBJ2-3; the D gene is possibly TRBD2 (7 bases). From germline, CDR1 is SGHTA and CDR2 FQGTGA. Trimming pared 8 bases from V and 0 bases from J, leaving 12 bases between. The CDR3 has 14 residues. CDR3 sequence reads: CASGGGHSTDTQYF. The CDR3 DNA is TGTGCCAGCGGGGGGGGACACAGCACAGATACGCAGTATTTT.

This clonotype occurred many times. The gene calls are TRBV10-2 and TRBJ2-5, with D hard to call. The CDR3 extends over 14 amino acids. The V end was cut by 2 bases, the J end by 0 bases, with 7 bases between. CDR1 and CDR2 (germline): WSHSY, SAAADI. This CDR3 reads CASSEMWNQETQYF. DNA of the CDR3: TGCGCCAGCAGTGAGATGTGGAACCAAGAGACCCAGTACTTC.

This clonotype came up many times. The V gene is TRBV6-6, the J gene TRBJ2-5; no reliable D call. This CDR3 comprises 18 residues. Germline V lookup: CDR1 MNHNY, CDR2 SVGAGI (reference sequence). V was cut by 0 bases and J by 2 bases, with 19 bases left in between. The CDR3 nucleotides are TGTGCCAGCAGTTACTCGCTAGGAGCAACTCGCCTTCAAGAGACCCAGTACTTC. It encodes CASSYSLGATRLQETQYF.

This clonotype is judged large (0.1 to 1%). The chain recombines TRBV7-2 with TRBJ2-1; D ambiguous. Trimming cost V 5 bases and J 7 bases, with 18 bases left between them. CDR1 SGHTA and CDR2 FQGNSA come from the germline V gene. The CDR3 has 15 amino acids. CDR3 nucleotide sequence: TGTGCCAGCAGCCCTCGGGTCAGGACCAGGAATGAGCAGTTCTTC. It yields the protein CASSPRVRTRNEQFF.

This clonotype was detected many times. The chain links TRBV11-3 to TRBJ2-7; D is unclear. Deletions cut 3 bases from V and 4 bases from J, with 16 bases between. This CDR3 has 15 residues. Germline lookup yields CDR1 SGHNT and CDR2 YENEEA. CDR3 sequence: CASSFGALTTYEQYF. The CDR3, as DNA: TGTGCCAGCAGCTTCGGAGCCCTAACTACTTACGAGCAGTACTTC.